This T cell receptor beta chain was sequenced in a study of identifying expanded T cells in peripheral blood. Study findings and constraints: Across healthy donors, higher total template counts meant significantly greater approximately two-week count variance. Technical replicates showed around 1.1 changed clones; around 2 weeks approximately 15; four weeks 19.

Germline CDR1 reads SGHVS; CDR2 reads FNYEAQ. The CDR3 extends over 13 amino acids. With 5 bases removed from V and 1 base from J, the gap between germline ends came to 8 bases. The assay was immunoSEQ multiplex PCR, and TCRdb's table has in-frame clones only and misses some. The table lists tens of thousands of clones, approximately 80% of them singletons, with roughly 15% in the top ten. During the collection period, no donor immune events like infections were recorded. With regard to this clone: The antigen remains unidentified.

V is TRBV7-6 and J is TRBJ1-1; D is perhaps TRBD1 (6 bases). The TCR comes from a person aged 18 to 69 in good health. The sample comprised blood. The CDR3 protein is CASSMTGNTEAFF. In DNA form, the CDR3 reads TGTGCCAGCAGCATGACAGGGAACACTGAAGCTTTCTTT.